Each of the 19 T cell receptor beta chains below was sequenced from the same sample in a study of shared clonotypes between healthy human individuals. Sequenced by immunoSEQ multiplex PCR; TCRdb stores in-frame clones only, minus some. The data show hundreds of thousands of clones, roughly 95% seen once. Naivety among CD8 cells was defined by CD45RO negativity and positive CCR7 selection, thereby excluding terminally differentiated effector memory CD45RA+ cells. The specimen was naive CD8+ T cells sorted from blood. The receptors derive from a woman aged 25-40 years in good health.

The chain carries TRBV15 and TRBJ1-2, with D perhaps matching TRBD1 (5 bases). CDR1 LNHNV and CDR2 YYDKDF come from the germline V gene (reference sequence). Trimming took 4 bases from V and 3 from J, leaving 12 bases between them. The CDR3 covers 14 residues. CDR3: CATSNRGDDYGYTF. The CDR3, as DNA: TGTGCCACCAGCAATCGGGGGGACGACTATGGCTACACCTTC.

J is TRBJ2-3 and V is TRBV2; no clear D gene. The germline V gene has CDR1 SNHLY and CDR2 FYNNEI. Trimming left V 10 bases short and J 2 bases short, with 4 bases between. The CDR3 covers 10 residues. DNA of the CDR3: TGTGCCACTTTCACAGATACGCAGTATTTT. Encoded protein: CATFTDTQYF.

The chain carries TRBV28 and TRBJ1-5, with 8 bases that match TRBD1. The CDR3 extends over 15 amino acids. With 5 bases clipped from V and 0 bases from J, the junction kept 3 bases outside the gene matches. Germline CDR1 is MDHEN and CDR2 is SYDVKM. The CDR3 nucleotides are TGTGCCAGCAGTACGACAGGGGCTAGCAATCAGCCCCAGCATTTT. This gives the protein CASSTTGASNQPQHF.

J is TRBJ2-5 and V is TRBV2; a possible D gene is TRBD2 (6 bases). The assigned J gene may be wrong: the sequence end matches TRBJ2-7 better. The CDR3 totals 14 residues. Germline V gene lookup returns CDR1 SNHLY and CDR2 FYNNEI. The CDR3, as DNA: TGTGCCAGCAGTGGAGTGGGGGGATCCTACGAGCAGTACTTC. Translating it yields CASSGVGGSYEQYF.

This clone was observed a single time. The chain links TRBV10-1 to TRBJ2-1, with 7 bases that match TRBD2. Per germline, CDR1 WNHNN and CDR2 SYGVQD (reference sequence). The CDR3 has 13 residues. V trimming: 8 bases; J trimming: 3 bases; junction bases outside the gene matches: 4. The CDR3 here is CASGLGVYNEQFF. DNA of the CDR3: TGCGCCAGCGGACTAGGGGTCTACAATGAGCAGTTCTTC.

V gene TRBV11-2 combines with J gene TRBJ2-1; D tentatively reads TRBD1 or TRBD2 (5 bases each). Trimming removed 3 bases at V and 5 bases at J, with 26 bases between. Germline lookup yields CDR1 SGHAT and CDR2 FQNNGV. CDR3 size: 19 residues. In DNA, the CDR3 is TGTGCCAGCAGCTTTGGGGACCACCGGGTATCCTCCGGGCACAATGAGCAGTTCTTC. It encodes CASSFGDHRVSSGHNEQFF.

The V gene is TRBV7-2, the J gene TRBJ1-1; tentative D call: TRBD1 (5 bases). This CDR3 spans 16 amino acids. V was pared by 7 bases and J by 5 bases, with 23 bases between. Germline CDR1 and CDR2: SGHTA and FQGNSA. DNA of the CDR3: TGTGCCAGCACCGGCGGAAAGGGGACCTCCGGAACTGAAGCTTTCTTT. It translates to CASTGGKGTSGTEAFF.

The V and J genes are TRBV4-1 and TRBJ2-7; TRBD2 matches at 8 bases. Per the germline V gene, CDR1 is MGHRA and CDR2 is YSYEKL. The CDR3 spans 17 residues. Trimming cost V 4 bases and J 7 bases; bases outside gene matches: 18. The CDR3 loop is CASSPRASGRNAEEQYF. Written as DNA, the CDR3 is TGCGCCAGCAGCCCCCGGGCTAGCGGGCGGAACGCAGAGGAGCAGTACTTC.

CDR3 sequence: CASSQDTRGRVYGYTF. For the CDR3, the DNA is TGCGCCAGCAGCCAAGACACTAGGGGGCGGGTCTATGGCTACACCTTC. V gene TRBV4-1 combines with J gene TRBJ1-2; 7 nucleotides match TRBD1. J gave up 4 bases and V 0 bases, and 8 bases lay outside the gene matches. From germline, CDR1 is MGHRA and CDR2 YSYEKL. The CDR3 is 16 residues long.

The gene calls are TRBV21-1 and TRBJ2-5. The end of the DNA aligns better with TRBJ2-7, so the J call may be wrong. TRBV21-1 is recorded as a pseudogene. This CDR3 comprises 12 residues. CDR3 in amino acids: CASSPHWDEQYF. CDR3 DNA: TGTGCCAGTTCCCCACACTGGGACGAGCAGTACTTC.

In this sample, this clone turned up once. The chain has TRBV2 and TRBJ1-2; 9 nucleotides agree with TRBD1. This CDR3 has 12 amino acids. In germline, CDR1 is SNHLY, CDR2 FYNNEI. V shed 6 bases, J shed 4 bases, and the junction held 0 bases outside the gene matches. CDR3 DNA sequence: TGTGCCAGCAGGGGACAGGGCTATGGCTACACCTTC. It yields the protein CASRGQGYGYTF. Variable domain in full (rest from reference TRBV2 and TRBJ1-2): EPEVTQTPSHQVTQMGQEVILRCVPISNHLYFYWYRQILGQKVEFLVSFYNNEISEKSEIFDDQFSVERPDGSNFTLKIRSTKLEDSAMYFCASRGQGYGYTFGSGTRLTVV.

This clone was counted once. For the CDR3, the DNA is TGTGCCAGCAGTTTGGTGGCGGGAGTAGGAAATGAGCAGTTCTTC. Translation: CASSLVAGVGNEQFF. This rearrangement joins TRBV27 to TRBJ2-1; 7 bases fit TRBD2. The germline V gene has CDR1 MNHEY and CDR2 SMNVEV (reference sequence). The CDR3 covers 15 residues. The trim removed 3 bases at V and 7 bases at J, leaving 9 bases unmatched.

The chain has TRBV7-8 and TRBJ2-4; perhaps TRBD2 as D (5 bases). There are 18 residues in the CDR3. V dropped 1 base and J dropped 1 base, with 17 bases sitting between them. The germline V gene has CDR1 SGHVS and CDR2 FQNEAQ. Here the CDR3 DNA reads TGTGCCAGCAGCTTAGATCCTAGTCCGGGGTCCGCCAAAAACATTCAGTACTTC. Its translation: CASSLDPSPGSAKNIQYF. Together with reference TRBV7-8 and TRBJ2-4, the CDR3 gives the full variable domain: GAGVSQSPRYKVAKRGQDVALRCDPISGHVSLFWYQQALGQGPEFLTYFQNEAQLDKSGLPSDRFFAERPEGSVSTLKIQRTQQEDSAVYLCASSLDPSPGSAKNIQYFGAGTRLSVL.

The V call is TRBV5-1, the J call TRBJ2-2; TRBD1 is a possible D gene (6 bases). Trimming left V 6 bases short and J 6 bases short, with 15 bases between. This CDR3 spans 14 amino acids. CDR1 and CDR2 (germline): SGHRS, YFSETQ. The CDR3 loop reads CASTSTGLAGELFF. In DNA, the CDR3 is TGCGCCAGCACCTCCACAGGGTTGGCCGGGGAGCTGTTTTTT.

The gene calls are TRBV19 and TRBJ2-7; TRBD2 matches at 8 bases. Germline CDR1 reads LNHDA; CDR2 reads SQIVND (reference sequence). The trim removed 8 bases at V and 6 bases at J, leaving 12 bases unmatched. The CDR3 totals 14 residues. The CDR3 loop reads CASQPGLGVSEQYF. Here the CDR3 DNA reads TGTGCCAGTCAACCGGGACTAGGCGTTAGCGAGCAGTACTTC.

The CDR3 DNA follows: TGTGCCAGCAGCTACGGGACAGGAAGCTACGAGCAGTACTTC. It encodes CASSYGTGSYEQYF. The chain joins TRBV5-6 to TRBJ2-7, with 8 positions matching TRBD1. Germline CDR1 SGHDT, CDR2 YYEEEE. CDR3 length: 14 residues. J was trimmed by 3 bases and V by 3 bases; bases with no gene match: 5.

V and J are TRBV27 and TRBJ2-7; 11 bases are shared with TRBD2. This CDR3 is 16 amino acids long. V was pared by 1 base and J by 4 bases, with 6 bases of the junction left unmatched. CDR1 is MNHEY, CDR2 SMNVEV, per germline (reference sequence). The CDR3 nucleotides read TGTGCCAGCAGTTTATGGACCGGGACTAGCGGATACGAGCAGTACTTC. Translating it yields CASSLWTGTSGYEQYF.

The chain uses TRBV27 and TRBJ1-1; 10 bases fit TRBD1. The trim removed 7 bases at V and 0 bases at J, leaving 20 bases unmatched. Per the germline V gene, CDR1 is MNHEY and CDR2 is SMNVEV (reference sequence). This CDR3 is built from 20 residues. The CDR3 DNA is TGTGCCAGCACAACGGCTTTCTCCGACAGGGGGCCCTTTTTGAACACTGAAGCTTTCTTT. Its translation is CASTTAFSDRGPFLNTEAFF.

V is TRBV5-1 and J is TRBJ2-7; the D gene is possibly TRBD2 (5 bases). The CDR3 contains 14 residues. Trimming left V 0 bases short and J 4 bases short, with 11 bases between. Germline V gives CDR1 SGHRS, CDR2 YFSETQ. CDR3: CASSLGRDGYEQYF. The CDR3 region has the DNA TGCGCCAGCAGCTTGGGTCGGGATGGTTACGAGCAGTACTTC.